The clone carrying this T cell receptor beta chain came up many times. The antigen is not known. This specimen belongs to a study of identical twins. TCRdb recomputed calls from the 5' RACE reads with MiXCR, one row per CDR3 protein. Among about 890,000 distinct CDR3 sequences listed, 9% to 15% were seen once. The study's findings and limits: For out-of-frame alpha sequences shared by twins, low generation probability was in excess. For monozygotic twins, models underestimated out-of-frame TCR alpha sharing. It was cross-sectional statistical analysis, not following the same donors, that the conclusions relied on.

These data are also associated with another study on yellow fever vaccine responses in identical twins.

The clonotype originates from a woman younger than 35 in good health. The sample comprised PBMCs.

The CDR3 DNA follows: TGTGCCAGCAGTTTAGAACAGGGTCGACAGTTCTTC. Translated, it gives CASSLEQGRQFF. V usage is TRBV6-5 and J usage is TRBJ2-1; D perhaps matches TRBD1 (6 bases). In germline, CDR1 is MNHEY, CDR2 SVGAGI. The V end lost 4 bases, the J end lost 13 bases, and 14 bases lay between the germline ends. This CDR3 spans 12 amino acids.